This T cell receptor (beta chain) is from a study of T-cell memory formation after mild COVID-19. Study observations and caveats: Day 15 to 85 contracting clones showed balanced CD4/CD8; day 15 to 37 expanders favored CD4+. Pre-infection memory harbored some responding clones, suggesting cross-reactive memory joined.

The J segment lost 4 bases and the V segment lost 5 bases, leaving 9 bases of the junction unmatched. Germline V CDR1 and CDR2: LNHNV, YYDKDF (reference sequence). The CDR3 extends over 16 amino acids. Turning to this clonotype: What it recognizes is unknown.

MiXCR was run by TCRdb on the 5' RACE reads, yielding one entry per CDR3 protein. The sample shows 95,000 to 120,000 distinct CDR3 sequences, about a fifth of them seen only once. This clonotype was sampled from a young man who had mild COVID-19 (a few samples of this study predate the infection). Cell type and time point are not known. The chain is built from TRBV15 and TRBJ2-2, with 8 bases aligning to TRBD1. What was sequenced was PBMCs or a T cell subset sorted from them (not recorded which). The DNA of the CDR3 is TGTGCCACCAGCGCTACAGGGGGACTTGCCACCGGGGAGCTGTTTTTT. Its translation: CATSATGGLATGELFF.